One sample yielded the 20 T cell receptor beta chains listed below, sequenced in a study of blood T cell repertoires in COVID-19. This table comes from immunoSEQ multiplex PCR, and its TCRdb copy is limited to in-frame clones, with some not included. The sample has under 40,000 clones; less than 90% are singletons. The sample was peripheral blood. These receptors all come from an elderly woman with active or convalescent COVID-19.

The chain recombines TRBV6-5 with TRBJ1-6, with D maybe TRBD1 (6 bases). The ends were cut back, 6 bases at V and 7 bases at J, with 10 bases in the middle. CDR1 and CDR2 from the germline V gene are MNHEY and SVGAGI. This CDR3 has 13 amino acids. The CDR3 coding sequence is TGTGCCAGCAGAATTACAGGGAATTCACCCCTCCACTTT. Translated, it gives CASRITGNSPLHF.

The CDR3 nucleotides read TGCGCCAGCAGCTTGGACCCGGGACCAGGGGGCGAAAAACTGTTTTTT. Protein product: CASSLDPGPGGEKLFF. V usage is TRBV5-1 and J usage is TRBJ1-4; 8 bases agree with TRBD1. The CDR3 runs 16 residues. Germline V gene lookup returns CDR1 SGHRS and CDR2 YFSETQ. The J segment lost 8 bases and the V segment lost 0 bases, leaving 9 bases of the junction unmatched.

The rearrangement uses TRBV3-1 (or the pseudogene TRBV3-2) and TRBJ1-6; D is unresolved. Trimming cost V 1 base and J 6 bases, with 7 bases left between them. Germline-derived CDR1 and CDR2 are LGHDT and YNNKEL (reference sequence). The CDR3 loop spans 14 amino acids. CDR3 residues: CASSQGNGNSPLHF. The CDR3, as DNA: TGTGCCAGCAGCCAAGGAAACGGTAATTCACCCCTCCACTTT.

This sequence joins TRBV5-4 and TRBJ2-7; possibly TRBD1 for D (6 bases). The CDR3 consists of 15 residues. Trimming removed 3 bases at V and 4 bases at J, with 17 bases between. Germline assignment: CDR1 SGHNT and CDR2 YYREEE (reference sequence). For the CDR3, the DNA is TGTGCCAGCAGCTCCTTTGACAGGTTAATGTACGAGCAGTACTTC. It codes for CASSSFDRLMYEQYF.

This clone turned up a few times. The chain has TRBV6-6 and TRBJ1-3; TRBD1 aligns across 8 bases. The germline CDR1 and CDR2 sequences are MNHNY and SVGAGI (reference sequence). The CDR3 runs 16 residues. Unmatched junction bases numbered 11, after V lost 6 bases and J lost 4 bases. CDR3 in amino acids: CASRPLTGGTGNTIYF. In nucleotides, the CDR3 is TGTGCCAGCAGGCCTCTTACAGGGGGAACCGGAAACACCATATATTTT.

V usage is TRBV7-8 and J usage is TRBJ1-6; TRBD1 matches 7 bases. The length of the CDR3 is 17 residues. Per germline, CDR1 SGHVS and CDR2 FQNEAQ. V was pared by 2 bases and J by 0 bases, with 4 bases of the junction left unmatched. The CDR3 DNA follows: TGTGCCAGCAGCTTAACCCAGGGGGGCTCCTATAATTCACCCCTCCACTTT. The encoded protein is CASSLTQGGSYNSPLHF.

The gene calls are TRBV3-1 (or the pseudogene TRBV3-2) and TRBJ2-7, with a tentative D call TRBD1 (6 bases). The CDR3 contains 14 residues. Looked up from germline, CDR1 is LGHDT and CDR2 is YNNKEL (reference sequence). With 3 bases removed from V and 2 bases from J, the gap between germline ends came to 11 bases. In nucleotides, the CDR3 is TGTGCCAGCAGCCAGGGGGCGGCAACCTACGAGCAGTACTTC. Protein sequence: CASSQGAATYEQYF.

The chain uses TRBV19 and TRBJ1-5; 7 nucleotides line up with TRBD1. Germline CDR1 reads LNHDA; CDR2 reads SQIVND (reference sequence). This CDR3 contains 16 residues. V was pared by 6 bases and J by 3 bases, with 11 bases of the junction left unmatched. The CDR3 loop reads CASRTIRDSNNQPQHF. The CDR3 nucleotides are TGTGCCAGTAGAACGATCCGGGACAGCAACAATCAGCCCCAGCATTTT.

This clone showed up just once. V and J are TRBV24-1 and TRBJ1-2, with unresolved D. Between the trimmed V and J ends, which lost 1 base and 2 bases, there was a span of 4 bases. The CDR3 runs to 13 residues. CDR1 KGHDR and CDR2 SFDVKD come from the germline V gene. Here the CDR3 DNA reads TGTGCCACCAGTGATTTCCCGAACTATGGCTACACCTTC. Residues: CATSDFPNYGYTF.

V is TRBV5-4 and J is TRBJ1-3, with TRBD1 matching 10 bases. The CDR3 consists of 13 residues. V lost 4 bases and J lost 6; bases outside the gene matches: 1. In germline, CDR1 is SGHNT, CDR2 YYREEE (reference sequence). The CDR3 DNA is TGTGCCAGCAGCCGACAGGGGGCAAACACCATATATTTT. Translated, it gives CASSRQGANTIYF.

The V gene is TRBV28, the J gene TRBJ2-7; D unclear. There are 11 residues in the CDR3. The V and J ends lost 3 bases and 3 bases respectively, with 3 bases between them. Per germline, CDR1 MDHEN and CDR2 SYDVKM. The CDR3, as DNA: TGTGCCAGCAGTTTTCGCTACGAGCAGTACTTC. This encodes CASSFRYEQYF.

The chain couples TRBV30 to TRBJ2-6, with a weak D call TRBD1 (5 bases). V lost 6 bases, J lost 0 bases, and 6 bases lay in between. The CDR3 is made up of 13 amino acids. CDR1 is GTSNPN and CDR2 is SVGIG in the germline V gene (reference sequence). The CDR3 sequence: CACDSSGANVLTF. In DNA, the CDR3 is TGTGCCTGTGACAGCTCTGGGGCCAACGTCCTGACTTTC.

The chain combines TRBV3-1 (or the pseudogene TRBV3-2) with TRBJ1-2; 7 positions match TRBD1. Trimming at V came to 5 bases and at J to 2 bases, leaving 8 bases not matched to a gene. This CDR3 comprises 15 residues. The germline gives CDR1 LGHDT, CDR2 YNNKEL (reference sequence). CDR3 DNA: TGTGCCAGCAGCTCCCCTAGACAGGGCAACTATGGCTACACCTTC. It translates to CASSSPRQGNYGYTF.

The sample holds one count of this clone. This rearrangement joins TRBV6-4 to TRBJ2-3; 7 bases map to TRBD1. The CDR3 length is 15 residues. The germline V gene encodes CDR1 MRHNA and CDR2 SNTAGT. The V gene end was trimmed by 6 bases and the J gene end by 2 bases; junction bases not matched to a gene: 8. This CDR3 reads CASSADRVDTDTQYF. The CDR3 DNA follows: TGTGCCAGCAGCGCCGACAGGGTGGACACAGATACGCAGTATTTT.

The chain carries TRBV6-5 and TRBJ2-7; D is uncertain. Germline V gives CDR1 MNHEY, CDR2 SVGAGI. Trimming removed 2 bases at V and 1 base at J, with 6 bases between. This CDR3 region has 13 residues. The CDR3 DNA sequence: TGTGCCAGCAGTTACGGCCATTCCTACGAGCAGTACTTC. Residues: CASSYGHSYEQYF.

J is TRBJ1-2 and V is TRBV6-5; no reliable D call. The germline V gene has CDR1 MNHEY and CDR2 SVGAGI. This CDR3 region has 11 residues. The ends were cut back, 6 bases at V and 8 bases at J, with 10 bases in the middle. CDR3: CASSRGGGYTF. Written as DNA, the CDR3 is TGTGCCAGCAGCCGGGGTGGGGGCTACACCTTC.

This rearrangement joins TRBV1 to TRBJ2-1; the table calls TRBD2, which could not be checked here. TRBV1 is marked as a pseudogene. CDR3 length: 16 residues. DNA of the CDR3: TGCACCAGCAGCCAAGCGGCGGGGACTAGCTACAATGAGCAGTTCTTC. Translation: CTSSQAAGTSYNEQFF.

CDR3 bases: TGTGCCAGCGCGGGGGACCTCTATTATGGCTACACCTTC. Translating gives CASAGDLYYGYTF. The genes are TRBV27 and TRBJ1-2; D perhaps matches TRBD1 (5 bases). V was shortened by 8 bases and J by 5 bases, with 15 bases between the two germline ends. Germline V CDR1 and CDR2: MNHEY, SMNVEV (reference sequence). The CDR3 spans 13 residues.

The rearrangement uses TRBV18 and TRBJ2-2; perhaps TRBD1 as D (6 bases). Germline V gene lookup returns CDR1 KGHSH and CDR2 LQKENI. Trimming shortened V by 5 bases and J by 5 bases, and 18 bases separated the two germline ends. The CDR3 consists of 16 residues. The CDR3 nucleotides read TGTGCCAGCTCATTTGTCGCCACAGGGCGAACCGGGGAGCTGTTTTTT. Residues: CASSFVATGRTGELFF.

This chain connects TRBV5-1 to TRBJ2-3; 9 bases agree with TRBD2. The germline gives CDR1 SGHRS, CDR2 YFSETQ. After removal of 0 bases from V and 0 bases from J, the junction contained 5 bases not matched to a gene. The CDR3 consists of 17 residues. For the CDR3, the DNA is TGCGCCAGCAGCTTGGTCTCTAGCGGGGCTAGCACAGATACGCAGTATTTT. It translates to CASSLVSSGASTDTQYF.